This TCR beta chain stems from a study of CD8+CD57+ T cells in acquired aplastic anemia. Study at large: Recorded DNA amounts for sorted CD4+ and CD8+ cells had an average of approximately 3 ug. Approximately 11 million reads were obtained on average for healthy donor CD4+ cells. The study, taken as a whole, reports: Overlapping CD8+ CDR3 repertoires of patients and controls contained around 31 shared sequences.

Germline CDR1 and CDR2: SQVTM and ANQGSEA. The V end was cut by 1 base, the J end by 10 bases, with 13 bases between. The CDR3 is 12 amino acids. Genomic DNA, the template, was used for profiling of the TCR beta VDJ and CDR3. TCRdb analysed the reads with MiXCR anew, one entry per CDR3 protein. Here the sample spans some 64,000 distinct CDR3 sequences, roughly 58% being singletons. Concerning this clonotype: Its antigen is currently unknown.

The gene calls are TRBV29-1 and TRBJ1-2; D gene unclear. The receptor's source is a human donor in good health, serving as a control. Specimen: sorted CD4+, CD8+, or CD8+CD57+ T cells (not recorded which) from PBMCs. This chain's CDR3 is CSVEASGLDYTF. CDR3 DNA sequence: TGCAGCGTTGAAGCGTCGGGTCTGGACTACACCTTC. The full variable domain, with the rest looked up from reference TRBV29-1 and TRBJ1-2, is SAVISQKPSRDICQRGTSLTIQCQVDSQVTMMFWYRQQPGQSLTLIATANQGSEATYESGFVIDKFPISRPNLTFSTLTVSNMSPEDSSIYLCSVEASGLDYTFGSGTRLTVV.